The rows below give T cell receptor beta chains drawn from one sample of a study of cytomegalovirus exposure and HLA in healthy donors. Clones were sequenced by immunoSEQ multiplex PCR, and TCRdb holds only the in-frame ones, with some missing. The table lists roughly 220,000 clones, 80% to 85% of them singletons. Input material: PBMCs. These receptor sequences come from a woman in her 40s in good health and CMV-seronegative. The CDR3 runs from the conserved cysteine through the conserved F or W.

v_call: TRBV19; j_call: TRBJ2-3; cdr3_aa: CASSIAGAVDTQYF
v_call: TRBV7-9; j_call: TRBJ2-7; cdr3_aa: CASSQREIAGVSEQYF
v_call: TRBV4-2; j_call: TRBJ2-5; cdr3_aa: CASSSPGLARSLGETQYF
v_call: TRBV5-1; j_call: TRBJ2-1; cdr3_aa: CASSSGGSSYNEQFF
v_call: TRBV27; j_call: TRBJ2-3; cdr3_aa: CASSFGSTQYF
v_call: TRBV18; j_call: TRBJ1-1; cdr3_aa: CASSPPLIKNTEAFF
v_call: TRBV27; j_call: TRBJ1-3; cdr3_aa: CASSLGGAGNTIYF
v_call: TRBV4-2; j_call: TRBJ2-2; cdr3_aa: CASSQPGQPNTGELFF
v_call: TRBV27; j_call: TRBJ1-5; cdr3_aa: CASRGQGISQPQHF
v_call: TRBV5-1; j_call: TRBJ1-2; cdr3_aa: CASSPLGGNYGYTF
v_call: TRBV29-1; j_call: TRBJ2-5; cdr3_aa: CSVRGDETQYF
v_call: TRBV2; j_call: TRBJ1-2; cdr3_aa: CASSAYPGQGGGYTF
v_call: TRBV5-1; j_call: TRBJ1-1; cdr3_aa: CASIGGFMNTEAFF
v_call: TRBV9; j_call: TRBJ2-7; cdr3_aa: CASSVAGGGMYEQYF
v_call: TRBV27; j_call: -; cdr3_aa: CASSLQGTGYEQYF
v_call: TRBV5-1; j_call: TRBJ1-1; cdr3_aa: CASSFPPGQGPPEAFF
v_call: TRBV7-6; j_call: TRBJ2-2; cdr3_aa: CASSFLSDTGELFF
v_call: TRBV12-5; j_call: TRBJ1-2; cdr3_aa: CASGSQGPEGGYTF
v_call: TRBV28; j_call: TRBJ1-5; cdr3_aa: CASSPKIQTGTHNQPQHF
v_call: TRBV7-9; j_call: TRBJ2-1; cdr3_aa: CASSLGSGERDEQFF
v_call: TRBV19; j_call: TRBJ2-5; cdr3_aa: CASSRRREETQYF
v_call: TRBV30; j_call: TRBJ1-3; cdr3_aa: CAWRGTGRNTIYF
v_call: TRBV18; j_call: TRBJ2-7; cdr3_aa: CASSPAGGYEQYF
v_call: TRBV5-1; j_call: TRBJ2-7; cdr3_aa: CASSLGSSGYSYEQYF
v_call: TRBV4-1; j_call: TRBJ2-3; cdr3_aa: CASSRRTSGVTDTQYF
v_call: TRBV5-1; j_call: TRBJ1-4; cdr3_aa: CASSPWQGASEKLFF
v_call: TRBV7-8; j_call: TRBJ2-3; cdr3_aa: CASTRTGRTDTQYF